This T cell receptor beta chain was sequenced during a study of blood T cell repertoires in COVID-19. Whole-study context: Acute-phase and convalescent COVID-19 samples originated in the United States, Italy and Spain. In each case, the material was cDNA or gDNA derived from T cells, B-cell-depleted T cells, or PBMCs.

Authors' data handling: Amplification of reference gene primers was used by the study to estimate nucleated cell counts. The method was immunoSEQ multiplex PCR; TCRdb's version includes in-frame clones alone and lacks a portion of them. Clone size and the V and J calls come from that table; the DNA yielded D and trimming. The sample records about 270,000 clones, 86% being singletons. Trimming removed 7 bases from V and 0 bases from J; junction bases left unmatched: 9. The CDR3 consists of 16 residues. The V gene's germline CDR1 is SGHKS and CDR2 YYEKEE (reference sequence). Material for sequencing was peripheral blood. This chain connects TRBV5-5 to TRBJ2-4; 8 bases are a match to TRBD2. The source is a man aged 35 to 55 with active or convalescent COVID-19. The DNA of the CDR3 is TGTGCCAGCGACCCTACCGGGGGGGTAGCCAAAAACATTCAGTACTTC. This encodes CASDPTGGVAKNIQYF.